Only one count was recorded for the clone carrying this TCR beta chain. Its antigen is still unknown. From blood CD8+ and CD4+ T cells, TCR beta sequences were generated. Healthy donors constituted the controls, which were matched for age and sex. The sample belongs to a study of CD8 T cells in Susac syndrome. Study observations and caveats: Individuals included in the TCR sequencing and HLA analysis were acknowledged by the study to be relatively few in number.

With random hexamers, reverse transcription was performed on roughly 0.45 to 1 ug of RNA. In TCRdb, the immunoSEQ multiplex PCR reads were re-called with MiXCR into one record per CDR3 protein. This repertoire shows 180,000 or so distinct CDR3 sequences, about 94% found once; its top ten account for 0.085% to 0.11%. The ends were cut back, 8 bases at V and 2 bases at J, with 13 bases in the middle. This CDR3 spans 13 amino acids. Germline V CDR1 and CDR2: MDHEN, SYDVKM. The chain is built from TRBV28 and TRBJ2-7, with D perhaps TRBD1 (5 bases). The sample taken for sequencing was CD4+ T cells from PBMCs. This TCR was recovered from a human donor in good health. In nucleotides, the CDR3 is TGTGCCAGCGGTAACAGGTCCCCCTACGAGCAGTACTTC. Protein product: CASGNRSPYEQYF.